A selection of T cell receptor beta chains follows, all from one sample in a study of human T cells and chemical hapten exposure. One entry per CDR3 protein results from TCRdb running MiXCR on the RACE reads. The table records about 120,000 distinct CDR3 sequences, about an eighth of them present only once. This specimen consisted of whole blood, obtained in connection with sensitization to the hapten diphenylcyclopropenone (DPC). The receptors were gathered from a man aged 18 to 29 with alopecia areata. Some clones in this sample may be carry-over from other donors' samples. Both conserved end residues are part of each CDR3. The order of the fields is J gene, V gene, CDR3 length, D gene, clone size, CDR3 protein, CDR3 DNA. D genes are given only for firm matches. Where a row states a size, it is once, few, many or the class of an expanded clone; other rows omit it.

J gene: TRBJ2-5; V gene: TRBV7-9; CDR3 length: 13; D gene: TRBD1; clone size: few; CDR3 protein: CASRWTGAETQYF; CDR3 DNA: TGTGCCAGCCGCTGGACAGGGGCAGAGACCCAGTACTTC
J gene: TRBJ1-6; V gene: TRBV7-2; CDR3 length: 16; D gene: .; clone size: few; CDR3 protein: CASSLGGIAYNSPLHF; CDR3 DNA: TGTGCCAGCAGCTTAGGGGGAATCGCCTATAATTCACCCCTCCACTTT
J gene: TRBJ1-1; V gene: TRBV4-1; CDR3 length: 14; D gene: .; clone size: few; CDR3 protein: CASSQDRSGIIAFF; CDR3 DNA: TGCGCCAGCAGCCAAGATCGGTCAGGGATCATAGCTTTCTTT
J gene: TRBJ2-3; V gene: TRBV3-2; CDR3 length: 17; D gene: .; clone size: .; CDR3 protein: CASSHTGLTSSTDTQYF; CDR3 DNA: TGTGCCAGCAGCCACACCGGACTTACCTCGAGCACAGATACGCAGTATTTT
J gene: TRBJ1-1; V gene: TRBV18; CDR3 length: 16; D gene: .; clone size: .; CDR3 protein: CASSPGITGQHTEAFF; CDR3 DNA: TGTGCCAGCTCACCGGGGATTACAGGGCAGCACACTGAAGCTTTCTTT
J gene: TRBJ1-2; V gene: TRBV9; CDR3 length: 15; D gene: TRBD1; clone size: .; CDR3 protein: CASSLRTGGGDGYTF; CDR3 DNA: TGTGCCAGCAGCCTCAGAACAGGGGGTGGCGATGGCTACACCTTC
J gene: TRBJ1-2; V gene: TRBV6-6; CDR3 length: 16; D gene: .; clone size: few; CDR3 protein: CASSYPPFSGGGGYTF; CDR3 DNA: TGTGCCAGCAGTTACCCCCCGTTCAGCGGGGGAGGTGGCTACACCTTC
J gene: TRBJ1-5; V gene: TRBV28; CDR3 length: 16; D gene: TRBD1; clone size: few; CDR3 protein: CASSPTSRGLRQPQHF; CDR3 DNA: TGTGCCAGCAGTCCAACCTCTAGGGGGCTAAGGCAGCCCCAGCATTTT
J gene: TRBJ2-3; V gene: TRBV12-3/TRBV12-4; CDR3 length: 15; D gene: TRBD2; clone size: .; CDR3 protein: CASSTSGGITDTQYF; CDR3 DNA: TGTGCCAGCAGTACGAGCGGGGGGATTACAGATACGCAGTATTTT
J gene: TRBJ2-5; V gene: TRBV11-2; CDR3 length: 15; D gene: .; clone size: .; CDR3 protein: CASSWTWGQQETQYF; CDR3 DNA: TGTGCCAGCAGTTGGACGTGGGGGCAGCAAGAGACCCAGTACTTC
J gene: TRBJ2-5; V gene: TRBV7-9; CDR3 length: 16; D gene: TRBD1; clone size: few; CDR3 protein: CASSTLPGQAKETQYF; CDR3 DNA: TGTGCCAGCAGCACTCTCCCGGGACAGGCTAAAGAGACCCAGTACTTC
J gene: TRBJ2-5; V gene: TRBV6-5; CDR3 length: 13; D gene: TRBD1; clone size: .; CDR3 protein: CASSPDRAETQYF; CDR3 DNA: TGTGCCAGCAGCCCGGACAGGGCTGAGACCCAGTACTTC
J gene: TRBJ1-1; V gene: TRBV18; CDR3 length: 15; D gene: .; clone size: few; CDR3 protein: CASSPPGHENTEAFF; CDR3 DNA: TGTGCCAGCTCACCACCGGGACACGAGAACACTGAAGCTTTCTTT
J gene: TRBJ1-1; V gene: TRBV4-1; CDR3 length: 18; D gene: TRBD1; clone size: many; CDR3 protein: CASSQLQGRAPLFAEAFF; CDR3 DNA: TGCGCCAGCAGCCAACTACAGGGGCGGGCCCCGTTGTTCGCTGAAGCTTTCTTT
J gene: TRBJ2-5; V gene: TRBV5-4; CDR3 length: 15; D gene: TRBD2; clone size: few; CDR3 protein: CASSLRGGLGETQYF; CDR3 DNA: TGTGCCAGCAGCCTACGGGGGGGCCTAGGGGAGACCCAGTACTTC
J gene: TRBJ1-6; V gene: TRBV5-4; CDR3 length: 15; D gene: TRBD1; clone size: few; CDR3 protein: CASSFPGQGNSPLHF; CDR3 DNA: TGTGCCAGCAGCTTTCCCGGACAGGGAAATTCACCCCTCCACTTT
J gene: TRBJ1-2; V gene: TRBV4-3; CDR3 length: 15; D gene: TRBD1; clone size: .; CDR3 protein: CASSQDPDRVYGYTF; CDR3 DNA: TGCGCCAGCAGCCAAGACCCGGACAGGGTCTATGGCTACACCTTC
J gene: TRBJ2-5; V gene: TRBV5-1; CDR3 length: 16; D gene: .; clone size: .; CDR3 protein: CASSLVTGTGEETQYF; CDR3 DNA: TGCGCCAGCAGCTTGGTGACAGGGACGGGAGAAGAGACCCAGTACTTC